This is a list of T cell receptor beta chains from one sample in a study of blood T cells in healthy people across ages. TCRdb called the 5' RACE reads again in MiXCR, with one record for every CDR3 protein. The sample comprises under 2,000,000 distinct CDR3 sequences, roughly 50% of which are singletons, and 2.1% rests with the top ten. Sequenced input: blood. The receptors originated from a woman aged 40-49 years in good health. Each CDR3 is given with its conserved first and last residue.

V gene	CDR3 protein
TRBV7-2	CASSQAWGVADTQYF
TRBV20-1	CSVIRSPRLGTDTQYF
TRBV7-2	CASSRSWSSWADTQYF
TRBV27	CASSRGRKDTQYF
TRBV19	CASSIVTGEDTQYF
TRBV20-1	CSATPGQNYGYTF
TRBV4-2	CASSQVSIPDTQYF
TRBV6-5	CASSSPGLANYGYTF
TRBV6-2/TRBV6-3	CASSPIVWTGGISYNEQYF
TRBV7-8	CASSFRTAGGSPLHF
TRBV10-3	CAISESRTGGVFTSPLHF
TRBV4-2	CASSQPSHEQYF
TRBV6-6	CASRTYRDREDNEQFF
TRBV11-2	CASSLDGGLEDFTYEQYF
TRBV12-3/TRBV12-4	CASSSGQGGTGELFF
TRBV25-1	CASSEGGVEVGAFF
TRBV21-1	CAGKRPSYEQYF
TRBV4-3	CASSQGPGEVSDTQYF
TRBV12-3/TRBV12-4	CASRRLAGVEFF
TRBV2	CASTLKQGDGYTF
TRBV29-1	CSVGGKGFYEQYF
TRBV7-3	CASSSPPDRGYGYTF